This T cell receptor beta chain was identified during a study of identifying expanded T cells in peripheral blood. General study points: Clone count variance between approximately two-week samples rose with total template count.

The data were produced by immunoSEQ multiplex PCR, yet TCRdb's version contains in-frame clones alone and is incomplete. The sample gives 80,000 to 90,000 clones, around 91% of which show up once; around 2.7% is in the top ten. This clone was counted a single time. Antigen: not known. Trimming removed 4 bases from V and 10 bases from J, with 14 bases in between. This CDR3 comprises 14 residues. Germline CDR1 reads MNHNY; CDR2 reads SVGAGI (reference sequence). The sample was blood. The sequence came from a person aged 18 to 69 in good health. The chain combines TRBV6-6 with TRBJ1-6; D is unclear. The CDR3 bases are TGTGCCAGCAGTTCCCGGGTCGATCAGTCACCCCTCCACTTT. Its translation is CASSSRVDQSPLHF.